This TCR beta chain was captured by sequencing in a study of regulatory T cells. Primers: 52 TRBV forward and 13 TRBJ reverse. The repertoire was sequenced with immunoSEQ multiplex PCR; TCRdb's copy has only in-frame clones and lacks some. Among about 35,000 clones listed, approximately 91% were seen once. In the case of this clone: Its antigen is unknown.

Notes on the study in general: Hydrophobic residues at CDR3 positions 6 and 7 were enriched in conventional CD4+ T cells of CD3G-deficient patients.

The junction had 3 bases not matched to a gene; V was cut back by 6 bases and J by 1 base. Germline V lookup: CDR1 MNHNS, CDR2 SASEGT. The CDR3 has 14 residues. The V and J genes are TRBV6-1 and TRBJ2-3, with 8 bases identical to TRBD2. The clonotype comes from a person aged 18 to 35 with CD3G deficiency. The material sequenced was conventional CD4+ T cells sorted from blood. The CDR3 loop reads CASSPGGGTDTQYF. The DNA for the CDR3 is TGTGCCAGCAGCCCGGGAGGGGGCACAGATACGCAGTATTTT.